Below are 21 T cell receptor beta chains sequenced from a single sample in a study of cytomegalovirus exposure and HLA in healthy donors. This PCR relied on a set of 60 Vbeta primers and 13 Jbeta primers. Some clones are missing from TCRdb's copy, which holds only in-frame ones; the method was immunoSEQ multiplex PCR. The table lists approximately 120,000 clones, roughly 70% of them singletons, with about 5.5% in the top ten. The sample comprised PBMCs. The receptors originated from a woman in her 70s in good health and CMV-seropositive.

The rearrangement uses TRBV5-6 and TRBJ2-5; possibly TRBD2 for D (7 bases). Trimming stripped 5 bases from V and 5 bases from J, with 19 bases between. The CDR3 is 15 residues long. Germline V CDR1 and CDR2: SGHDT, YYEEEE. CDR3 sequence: CASSLGGARAETQYF. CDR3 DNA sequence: TGTGCCAGCAGTCTAGGGGGGGCCCGGGCGGAGACCCAGTACTTC.

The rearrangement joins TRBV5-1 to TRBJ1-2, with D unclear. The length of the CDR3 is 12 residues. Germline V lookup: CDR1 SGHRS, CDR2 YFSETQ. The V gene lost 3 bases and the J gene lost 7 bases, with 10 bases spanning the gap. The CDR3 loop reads CASSSRFSGYTF. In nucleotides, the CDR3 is TGCGCCAGCAGCTCCCGATTTAGTGGCTACACCTTC.

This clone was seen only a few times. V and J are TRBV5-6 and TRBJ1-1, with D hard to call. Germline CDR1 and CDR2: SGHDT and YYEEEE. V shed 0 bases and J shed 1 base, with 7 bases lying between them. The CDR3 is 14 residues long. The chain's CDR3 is CASSLEPQNTEAFF. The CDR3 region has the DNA TGTGCCAGCAGCTTGGAGCCGCAGAACACTGAAGCTTTCTTT.

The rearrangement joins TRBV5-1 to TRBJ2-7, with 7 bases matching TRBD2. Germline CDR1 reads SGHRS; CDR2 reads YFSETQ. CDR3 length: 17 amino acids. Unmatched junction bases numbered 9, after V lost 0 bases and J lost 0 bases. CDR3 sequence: CASSLANQRDSSYEQYF. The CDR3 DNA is TGCGCCAGCAGCTTGGCCAATCAGCGGGACTCCTCCTACGAGCAGTACTTC.

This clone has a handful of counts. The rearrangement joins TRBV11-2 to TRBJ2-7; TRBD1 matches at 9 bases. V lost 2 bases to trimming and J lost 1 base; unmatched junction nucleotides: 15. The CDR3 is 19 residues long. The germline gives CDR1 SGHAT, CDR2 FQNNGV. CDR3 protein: CASSLTIQGTGPTSYEQYF. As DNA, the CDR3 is TGTGCCAGCAGCTTAACTATTCAAGGGACAGGGCCCACTTCCTACGAGCAGTACTTC.

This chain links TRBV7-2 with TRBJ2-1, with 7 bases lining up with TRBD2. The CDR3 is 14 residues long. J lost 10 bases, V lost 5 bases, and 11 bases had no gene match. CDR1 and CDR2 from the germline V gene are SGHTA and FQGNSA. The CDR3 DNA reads TGTGCCAGCAGCCCGGGACTATCTACCGGGGAGCAGTTCTTC. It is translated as CASSPGLSTGEQFF.

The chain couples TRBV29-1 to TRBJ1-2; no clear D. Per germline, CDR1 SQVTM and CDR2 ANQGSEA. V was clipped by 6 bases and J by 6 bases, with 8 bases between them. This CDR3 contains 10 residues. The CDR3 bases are TGCAGCGTCCTTCAGGATGGCTACACCTTC. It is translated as CSVLQDGYTF. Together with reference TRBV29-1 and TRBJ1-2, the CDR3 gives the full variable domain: SAVISQKPSRDICQRGTSLTIQCQVDSQVTMMFWYRQQPGQSLTLIATANQGSEATYESGFVIDKFPISRPNLTFSTLTVSNMSPEDSSIYLCSVLQDGYTFGSGTRLTVV.

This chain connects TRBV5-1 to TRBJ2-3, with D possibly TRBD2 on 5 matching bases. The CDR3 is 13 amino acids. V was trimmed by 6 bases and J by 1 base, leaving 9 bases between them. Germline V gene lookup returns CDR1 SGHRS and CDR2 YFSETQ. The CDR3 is CASNLGGTDTQYF. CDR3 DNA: TGCGCCAGCAATCTCGGGGGCACAGATACGCAGTATTTT.

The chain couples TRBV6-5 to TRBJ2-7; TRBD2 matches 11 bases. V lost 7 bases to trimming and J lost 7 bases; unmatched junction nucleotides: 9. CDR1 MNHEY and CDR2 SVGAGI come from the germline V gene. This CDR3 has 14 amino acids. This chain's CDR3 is CASTPGTSGGEQYF. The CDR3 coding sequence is TGTGCCAGCACCCCCGGGACTAGCGGCGGAGAGCAGTACTTC.

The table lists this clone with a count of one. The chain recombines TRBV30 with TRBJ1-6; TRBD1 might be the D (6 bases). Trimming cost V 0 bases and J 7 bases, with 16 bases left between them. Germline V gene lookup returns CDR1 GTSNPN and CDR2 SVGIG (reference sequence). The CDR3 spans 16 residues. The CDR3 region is CAWSVQGDRRNSPLHF. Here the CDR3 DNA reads TGTGCCTGGAGTGTACAGGGAGATAGGAGAAATTCACCCCTCCACTTT. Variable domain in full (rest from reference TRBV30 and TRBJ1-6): SQTIHQWPATLVQPVGSPLSLECTVEGTSNPNLYWYRQAAGRGLQLLFYSVGIGQISSEVPQNLSASRPQDRQFILSSKKLLLSDSGFYLCAWSVQGDRRNSPLHFGNGTRLTVT.

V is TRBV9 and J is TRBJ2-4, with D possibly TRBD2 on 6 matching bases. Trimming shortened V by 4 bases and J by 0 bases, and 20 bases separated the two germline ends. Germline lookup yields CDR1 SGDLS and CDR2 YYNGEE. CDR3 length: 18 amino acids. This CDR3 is CASSPVGGGGLAKNIQYF. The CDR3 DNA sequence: TGTGCCAGCAGCCCCGTTGGGGGTGGGGGACTAGCCAAAAACATTCAGTACTTC.

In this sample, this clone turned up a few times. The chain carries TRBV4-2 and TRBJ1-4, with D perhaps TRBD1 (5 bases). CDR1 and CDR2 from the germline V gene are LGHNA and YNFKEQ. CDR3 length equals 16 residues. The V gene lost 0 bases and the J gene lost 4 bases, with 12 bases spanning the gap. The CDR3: CASSQDPGQGNEKLFF. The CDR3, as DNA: TGTGCCAGCAGCCAAGATCCAGGGCAGGGTAATGAAAAACTGTTTTTT.

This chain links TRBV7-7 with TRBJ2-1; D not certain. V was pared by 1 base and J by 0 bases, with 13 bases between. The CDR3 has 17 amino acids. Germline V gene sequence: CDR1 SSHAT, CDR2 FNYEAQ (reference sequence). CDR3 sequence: CASSLESRRPSYNEQFF. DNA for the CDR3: TGTGCCAGCAGCTTAGAAAGCAGGCGCCCCTCCTACAATGAGCAGTTCTTC.

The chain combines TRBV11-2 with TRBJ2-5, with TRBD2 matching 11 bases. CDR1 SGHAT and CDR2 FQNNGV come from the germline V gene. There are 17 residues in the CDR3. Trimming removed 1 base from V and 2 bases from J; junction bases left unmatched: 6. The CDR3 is CASSLGSLAGGQETQYF. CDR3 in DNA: TGTGCCAGCAGCTTAGGATCCCTAGCGGGGGGACAAGAGACCCAGTACTTC.

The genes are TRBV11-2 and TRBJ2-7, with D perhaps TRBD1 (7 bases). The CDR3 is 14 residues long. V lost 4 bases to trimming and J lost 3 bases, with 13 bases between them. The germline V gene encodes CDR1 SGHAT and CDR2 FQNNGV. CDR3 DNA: TGTGCCAGCAGCTCAGGGGGGAGGCTCTACGAGCAGTACTTC. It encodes CASSSGGRLYEQYF.

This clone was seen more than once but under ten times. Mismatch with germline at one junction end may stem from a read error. The CDR3 reads CASSKAGTGGSPLHF. The CDR3 region has the DNA TGTGCCAGCAGTAAAGCCGGGACAGGGGGTTCACCCCTCCACTTT. The rearrangement uses TRBV2 and TRBJ1-6; 11 bases match TRBD1. This CDR3 is built from 15 residues. Per the germline V gene, CDR1 is SNHLY and CDR2 is FYNNEI.

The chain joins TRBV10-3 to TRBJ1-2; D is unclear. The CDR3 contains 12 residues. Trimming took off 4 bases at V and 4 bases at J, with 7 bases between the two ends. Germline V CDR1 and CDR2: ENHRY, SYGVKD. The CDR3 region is CAISGQSYGYTF. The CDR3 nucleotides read TGTGCCATCAGTGGGCAGTCCTATGGCTACACCTTC.

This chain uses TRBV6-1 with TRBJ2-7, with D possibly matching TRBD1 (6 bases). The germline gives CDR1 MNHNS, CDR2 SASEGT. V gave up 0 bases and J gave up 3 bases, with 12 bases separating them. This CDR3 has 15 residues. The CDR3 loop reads CASSEAGDMGYEQYF. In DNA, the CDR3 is TGTGCCAGCAGTGAAGCGGGGGACATGGGCTACGAGCAGTACTTC.

As DNA, the CDR3 is TGTGCCAGCAACCCCGGGACAGGGCCCTACGAGCAGTACTTC. Residues: CASNPGTGPYEQYF. The rearrangement joins TRBV7-9 to TRBJ2-7, with 9 bases lining up with TRBD1. The CDR3 extends over 14 amino acids. V shed 7 bases and J 2 bases; nucleotides not matched to a gene: 6. Germline lookup yields CDR1 SEHNR and CDR2 FQNEAQ (reference sequence).

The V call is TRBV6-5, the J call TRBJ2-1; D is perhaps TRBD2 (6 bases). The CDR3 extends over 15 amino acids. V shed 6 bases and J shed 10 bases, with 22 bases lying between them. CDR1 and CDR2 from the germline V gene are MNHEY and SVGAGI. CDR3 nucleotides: TGTGCCAGCAGCCGAAAACCCGGGACTGTGATCGAGCAGTTCTTC. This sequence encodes CASSRKPGTVIEQFF.

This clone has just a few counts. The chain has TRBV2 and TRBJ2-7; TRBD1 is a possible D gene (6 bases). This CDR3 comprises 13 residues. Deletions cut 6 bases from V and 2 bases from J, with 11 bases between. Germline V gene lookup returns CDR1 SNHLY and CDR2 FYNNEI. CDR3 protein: CASSPRGTYEQYF. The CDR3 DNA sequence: TGTGCCAGCAGCCCCAGGGGCACCTACGAGCAGTACTTC. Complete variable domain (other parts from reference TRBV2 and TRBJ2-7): EPEVTQTPSHQVTQMGQEVILRCVPISNHLYFYWYRQILGQKVEFLVSFYNNEISEKSEIFDDQFSVERPDGSNFTLKIRSTKLEDSAMYFCASSPRGTYEQYFGPGTRLTVT.